The 31 T cell receptor beta chains reported below all come from one sample, sequenced in a study of T cell responses to AZD1222 COVID-19 vaccine. The table came from immunoSEQ multiplex PCR; TCRdb's copy has only in-frame clones and leaves some out. The repertoire holds 130,000 or so clones, with 70% to 90% as singletons. This specimen consisted of peripheral blood, obtained on day 0 of AZD1222 vaccination. Source of these receptors: an adult in good health.

V is TRBV29-1 and J is TRBJ2-1; 8 nucleotides align to TRBD2. This CDR3 region has 15 residues. The germline V gene encodes CDR1 SQVTM and CDR2 ANQGSEA. Trimming took 1 base from V and 15 from J; bases not matched to a gene: 17. The CDR3 DNA is TGCAGCGTTGAAGGTGAAGAGCGGGGGCTTCCGTGGGGGTTCTTC. It encodes CSVEGEERGLPWGFF.

The sample holds one count of this clone. The rearrangement uses TRBV20-1 and TRBJ2-3; no clear D gene. The CDR3 runs to 14 residues. Trimming pared 3 bases from V and 0 bases from J, leaving 10 bases between. Germline values: CDR1 DFQATT, CDR2 SNEGSKA (reference sequence). The CDR3 DNA reads as TGCAGTGCTAGTTTGGTCTCTAGCACAGATACGCAGTATTTT. Amino acids: CSASLVSSTDTQYF.

This clone showed up just a few times. This rearrangement joins TRBV7-3 to TRBJ2-1; perhaps TRBD2 as D (6 bases). The CDR3 consists of 14 residues. CDR1 is SGHTA and CDR2 is FQGTGA in the germline V gene. Trimming stripped 3 bases from V and 7 bases from J, with 13 bases between. This chain's CDR3 is CASSLYRDSNEQFF. CDR3 DNA sequence: TGTGCCAGCAGCTTGTACCGGGACTCTAATGAGCAGTTCTTC.

This chain links TRBV2 with TRBJ1-5; unclear D gene. Trimming removed 7 bases from V and 3 bases from J, with 13 bases in between. The CDR3 is 14 amino acids. Germline assignment: CDR1 SNHLY and CDR2 FYNNEI. The CDR3 nucleotides are TGTGCCAGCACTAAAGAAACCGCCAATCAGCCCCAGCATTTT. Amino acid sequence: CASTKETANQPQHF.

The chain employs TRBV19 and TRBJ1-2; TRBD1 matches at 7 bases. This CDR3 has 14 residues. Germline loops: CDR1 LNHDA, CDR2 SQIVND (reference sequence). V was clipped by 6 bases and J by 0 bases; unmatched bases: 4. This CDR3 is CASRPDRPNYGYTF. CDR3 sequence (DNA): TGTGCCAGTAGACCGGACAGGCCTAACTATGGCTACACCTTC.

The rearrangement uses TRBV4-1 and TRBJ1-5, with TRBD1 matching 8 bases. Germline assignment: CDR1 MGHRA and CDR2 YSYEKL. The CDR3 spans 15 residues. The J segment lost 5 bases and the V segment lost 4 bases, leaving 7 bases of the junction unmatched. CDR3 sequence reads: CASSRLTGEDQPQHF. CDR3 sequence (DNA): TGCGCCAGCAGCCGTTTGACAGGGGAAGATCAGCCCCAGCATTTT.

On this clone: A much larger clone lies a single base off, so this may be a read error. The rearrangement uses TRBV4-2 and TRBJ1-2; D not certain. The ends were cut back, 2 bases at V and 0 bases at J, with 4 bases in the middle. Per the germline V gene, CDR1 is LGHNA and CDR2 is YNFKEQ. The CDR3 spans 13 residues. The DNA for the CDR3 is TGTGCCAGCAGCCAACTAGCTAACTATGGCTACACCTTC. It yields the protein CASSQLANYGYTF.

This sequence joins TRBV2 and TRBJ1-1, with 7 bases matching TRBD1. The CDR3 covers 13 residues. The J segment lost 4 bases and the V segment lost 10 bases, leaving 9 bases of the junction unmatched. The germline V gene encodes CDR1 SNHLY and CDR2 FYNNEI. The CDR3 sequence is CATNPQGFTEAFF. CDR3 bases: TGTGCCACCAACCCACAGGGGTTCACTGAAGCTTTCTTT.

J is TRBJ2-1 and V is TRBV19; a weak D match, TRBD2 (5 bases). V gave up 8 bases and J gave up 9 bases, with 23 bases separating them. The germline V gene encodes CDR1 LNHDA and CDR2 SQIVND (reference sequence). CDR3 length: 15 amino acids. The CDR3 DNA reads TGTGCCAGTCGCCCCGGACTTGCCCCCAATAGTGAGCAGTTCTTC. This encodes CASRPGLAPNSEQFF.

This chain connects TRBV4-1 to TRBJ1-2; TRBD1 agrees at 8 bases. V lost 6 bases and J lost 4; bases outside the gene matches: 4. Germline assignment: CDR1 MGHRA and CDR2 YSYEKL. The CDR3 loop spans 13 amino acids. The CDR3 DNA reads TGCGCCAGCAGGCAAACAGGGGGCTATGGCTACACCTTC. Amino acid sequence: CASRQTGGYGYTF.

The chain joins TRBV6-6 to TRBJ2-7; D might be TRBD2 (6 bases). The CDR3 consists of 15 residues. The germline V gene has CDR1 MNHNY and CDR2 SVGAGI (reference sequence). V was pared by 2 bases and J by 2 bases, with 13 bases between. The chain's CDR3 is CASSYPRGTTYEQYF. As DNA, the CDR3 is TGTGCCAGCAGTTACCCGCGGGGCACAACCTACGAGCAGTACTTC.

This chain links TRBV4-2 with TRBJ2-7, with 9 nucleotides matching TRBD1. V dropped 6 bases and J dropped 5; count of bases not matched to a gene: 11. Germline V lookup: CDR1 LGHNA, CDR2 YNFKEQ. The CDR3 spans 15 residues. CDR3 region: CASRPFGGQGHEQYF. CDR3 nucleotide sequence: TGTGCCAGCAGACCGTTTGGGGGACAGGGCCACGAGCAGTACTTC.

The chain links TRBV28 to TRBJ1-2, with TRBD1 identical over 10 bases. Losses at the gene ends were 3 bases for V and 7 bases for J; bases not matched to a gene: 2. This CDR3 is built from 13 residues. The germline V gene has CDR1 MDHEN and CDR2 SYDVKM. This CDR3 is CASSLTGGVGYTF. CDR3 coding DNA: TGTGCCAGCAGTTTGACAGGGGGCGTTGGCTACACCTTC.

The rearrangement joins TRBV7-6 to TRBJ2-1, with 12 nucleotides matching TRBD2. CDR1 and CDR2 (germline): SGHVS, FNYEAQ. The CDR3 has 15 amino acids. J gave up 8 bases and V 5 bases, and 7 bases lay outside the gene matches. DNA for the CDR3: TGTGCCAGCAGCGCAGCTAGCGGGGGGGCCGATGAGCAGTTCTTC. Its protein is CASSAASGGADEQFF.

The chain carries TRBV19 and TRBJ1-3, with D possibly TRBD1 on 6 matching bases. The CDR3 is 14 amino acids. CDR1 is LNHDA and CDR2 is SQIVND in the germline V gene (reference sequence). V was clipped by 6 bases and J by 9 bases, with 18 bases between them. The CDR3 sequence: CASRPDSYSGTIYF. The CDR3 region has the DNA TGTGCCAGTAGACCGGACAGTTACTCTGGCACCATATATTTT.

This chain's CDR3 is CASSYSIRGNQPQHF. The CDR3 region has the DNA TGTGCCAGCAGTTACTCGATCAGGGGCAATCAGCCCCAGCATTTT. The chain is built from TRBV6-2 or TRBV6-3 and TRBJ1-5; D is possibly TRBD1 (5 bases). Germline V gives CDR1 MNHEY, CDR2 SVGEGT. The length of the CDR3 is 15 residues. V lost 0 bases, J lost 2 bases, and 8 bases lay in between.

For this clone: One end of the junction varies from germline; a read error may be responsible. V and J are TRBV5-4 and TRBJ1-4, with D possibly being TRBD1 (6 bases). The length of the CDR3 is 15 residues. CDR1 is SGHNT, CDR2 YYREEE, per germline (reference sequence). CDR3 DNA: TGTGCCAGCAGTTTGGCCCCAGGGACAAATGAAAAACTGTTTTTT. It specifies CASSLAPGTNEKLFF.

This chain uses TRBV28 with TRBJ2-7; 7 positions match TRBD1. Germline CDR1 MDHEN, CDR2 SYDVKM. Germline trimming cut 8 bases from V and 5 bases from J; bases unmatched to any gene: 18. CDR3 length: 16 amino acids. CDR3 protein: CASRARGRGVSDEQYF. As DNA, the CDR3 is TGTGCCAGCCGGGCGAGGGGGCGTGGGGTTTCGGACGAGCAGTACTTC.

This rearrangement joins TRBV5-8 to TRBJ1-1; possible D gene TRBD1, 5 bases. Germline V gene data show CDR1 as SGHTS and CDR2 as YDEGEE. Deletions cut 1 base from V and 6 bases from J, with 16 bases between. The CDR3 has 15 amino acids. The CDR3 nucleotides read TGTGCCAGCAGCTTGTTACCAGGGCTATCGGCTGAAGCTTTCTTT. It translates to CASSLLPGLSAEAFF.

The table lists this clone with a few counts. The J gene is TRBJ2-3, the V gene TRBV29-1; D is undetermined. The length of the CDR3 is 11 residues. V was pared by 7 bases and J by 8 bases, with 13 bases between. Germline loops: CDR1 SQVTM, CDR2 ANQGSEA. CDR3 loop: CSAEMGITQYF. Here the CDR3 DNA reads TGCAGCGCCGAAATGGGGATTACGCAGTATTTT.

The chain carries TRBV5-4 and TRBJ1-1; the match to TRBD1 covers 11 bases. Looked up from germline, CDR1 is SGHNT and CDR2 is YYREEE (reference sequence). V gave up 4 bases and J gave up 4 bases; unmatched junction bases: 6. The CDR3 loop spans 15 amino acids. The CDR3 here is CASSGGQGAGTEAFF. DNA for the CDR3: TGTGCCAGCAGCGGCGGACAGGGGGCAGGCACTGAAGCTTTCTTT.

V is TRBV28 and J is TRBJ1-1; D unclear. The germline V gene has CDR1 MDHEN and CDR2 SYDVKM. The CDR3 extends over 13 amino acids. With 2 bases removed from V and 1 base from J, the gap between germline ends came to 5 bases. This CDR3 reads CASSLTENTEAFF. In DNA form, the CDR3 reads TGTGCCAGCAGTTTAACGGAGAACACTGAAGCTTTCTTT. The variable domain in full, with the rest retrieved from reference TRBV28 and TRBJ1-1, is DVKVTQSSRYLVKRTGEKVFLECVQDMDHENMFWYRQDPGLGLRLIYFSYDVKMKEKGDIPEGYSVSREKKERFSLILESASTNQTSMYLCASSLTENTEAFFGQGTRLTVV.

V usage is TRBV6-5 and J usage is TRBJ1-6; 8 nucleotides align to TRBD1. This CDR3 spans 15 amino acids. Germline trimming cut 7 bases from V and 14 bases from J; bases unmatched to any gene: 16. Per germline, CDR1 MNHEY and CDR2 SVGAGI. CDR3 bases: TGTGCCAGCAAGGAGGCCGGGACAGGACAGGTGGCCCTCCACTTT. Encoded protein: CASKEAGTGQVALHF.

This rearrangement joins TRBV19 to TRBJ1-6; 7 nucleotides align to TRBD1. The CDR3 contains 13 residues. J was trimmed by 10 bases and V by 5 bases; bases with no gene match: 5. The germline gives CDR1 LNHDA, CDR2 SQIVND (reference sequence). CDR3 residues: CASSYRGYSPLHF. Written as DNA, the CDR3 is TGTGCCAGTAGTTACAGGGGATACTCACCCCTCCACTTT. The whole variable domain, filled in from reference TRBV19 and TRBJ1-6, reads DGGITQSPKYLFRKEGQNVTLSCEQNLNHDAMYWYRQDPGQGLRLIYYSQIVNDFQKGDIAEGYSVSREKKESFPLTVTSAQKNPTAFYLCASSYRGYSPLHFGNGTRLTVT.

The chain combines TRBV6-5 with TRBJ2-1; possibly TRBD1 for D (5 bases). The CDR3 totals 16 residues. Germline CDR1 and CDR2: MNHEY and SVGAGI. Trimming removed 3 bases at V and 3 bases at J, with 15 bases between. The CDR3 DNA is TGTGCCAGCAGTTATCAAGAGCTTACAGGCTACAATGAGCAGTTCTTC. It specifies CASSYQELTGYNEQFF.

The V call is TRBV3-1 (or the pseudogene TRBV3-2), the J call TRBJ2-6; no clear D. The CDR3 spans 16 residues. Germline CDR1 LGHDT, CDR2 YNNKEL (reference sequence). The V end was cut by 0 bases, the J end by 0 bases, with 6 bases between. The CDR3 region is CASSQDSGSGANVLTF. CDR3 nucleotide sequence: TGTGCCAGCAGCCAAGATTCCGGCTCTGGGGCCAACGTCCTGACTTTC.

This chain joins TRBV29-1 and TRBJ1-1; 7 bases map to TRBD1. Germline-derived CDR1 and CDR2 are SQVTM and ANQGSEA. V dropped 5 bases and J dropped 3; count of bases not matched to a gene: 6. The CDR3 is made up of 13 amino acids. The DNA for the CDR3 is TGCAGCGTTCTCAGGGGGTTCGACACTGAAGCTTTCTTT. Protein product: CSVLRGFDTEAFF.

CDR3 amino acids: CASRSDSPLQETQYF. The DNA of the CDR3 is TGTGCCAGCAGATCGGACAGCCCCCTCCAAGAGACCCAGTACTTC. The chain joins TRBV7-2 to TRBJ2-5, with a tentative D call TRBD1 (6 bases). The germline V gene encodes CDR1 SGHTA and CDR2 FQGNSA. V was clipped by 6 bases and J by 1 base, with 15 bases between them. CDR3 length: 15 residues. Filled out from reference TRBV7-2 and TRBJ2-5, the complete variable domain reads GAGVSQSPSNKVTEKGKDVELRCDPISGHTALYWYRQSLGQGLEFLIYFQGNSAPDKSGLPSDRFSAERTGGSVSTLTIQRTQQEDSAVYLCASRSDSPLQETQYFGPGTRLLVL.

This clone was picked up one time. The chain uses TRBV28 and TRBJ1-2, with 8 bases lining up with TRBD1. V trimming: 8 bases; J trimming: 8 bases; junction bases outside the gene matches: 13. Germline V gene lookup returns CDR1 MDHEN and CDR2 SYDVKM. The CDR3 is 14 residues long. CDR3 amino acids: CASWNTQGAGGYTF. The CDR3 region has the DNA TGTGCCAGCTGGAACACGCAGGGGGCAGGGGGCTACACCTTC.

V and J are TRBV27 and TRBJ2-1, with 8 bases matching TRBD2. The germline V gene has CDR1 MNHEY and CDR2 SMNVEV (reference sequence). CDR3 size: 17 residues. V dropped 0 bases and J dropped 12; count of bases not matched to a gene: 16. The CDR3 nucleotides read TGTGCCAGCAGTTTATCGAGAAGCGGGAGAGGGGGGTCGGGGCAGTTCTTC. It translates to CASSLSRSGRGGSGQFF.

The chain links TRBV2 to TRBJ2-1; 9 nucleotides align to TRBD1. Germline V gene data show CDR1 as SNHLY and CDR2 as FYNNEI. V trimming: 2 bases; J trimming: 13 bases; junction bases outside the gene matches: 6. This CDR3 contains 13 residues. This CDR3 reads CASSEYGTGFQFF. The CDR3 nucleotides are TGTGCCAGCAGTGAATACGGGACAGGGTTTCAGTTCTTC.